This T cell receptor beta chain was recorded in a study of blood T cell repertoires in COVID-19. As processed by the authors: Amplification from reference gene primers served as the basis for estimated nucleated cell counts. Sequenced by immunoSEQ multiplex PCR; TCRdb stores in-frame clones only, minus some. V and J calls plus clone size are reproduced from that table; the DNA served to infer D and trimming. This sample yields about 120,000 clones, of which roughly 77% are seen a single time; about a sixth belongs to the top ten. This clone was observed a few times. This CDR3 is built from 16 residues.

The rearrangement links TRBV21-1 to TRBJ2-3; the table's D call, TRBD2, has no DNA check behind it. TRBV21-1 has pseudogene status. Source material: peripheral blood. The TCR originated in a man aged 55 to 70 with active or convalescent COVID-19. CDR3 nucleotides: TGTGCCAGCAGAGACGGGGGGCCAGTTTTCACAGATACGCAGTATTTT. Translated: CASRDGGPVFTDTQYF.